This T cell receptor (beta chain) is from a study of shared clonotypes between healthy human individuals. Study in general: The study drew on a couple of women and three men aged 18 to 49 as donors.

The table came from immunoSEQ multiplex PCR; TCRdb's copy has only in-frame clones and leaves some out. The sample contains roughly 1 million clones, about 84% of which appear only once. In its sample, this clone was seen a few times. Antigen: not known. Study-level findings and limits: Expectations were that clonotype sharing among donors would be affected by sequencing depth.

Germline values: CDR1 SGHRS, CDR2 YFSETQ. The V gene end was trimmed by 0 bases and the J gene end by 7 bases; junction bases not matched to a gene: 10. The length of the CDR3 is 15 residues. The sample taken for sequencing was memory CD4+ T cells from PBMCs. The subset is: CD45RA-negative fraction. The origin of this receptor is a young man in good health. Some clones in this sample may be carry-over from other donors' samples. The rearrangement uses TRBV5-1 and TRBJ2-7; 7 nucleotides align to TRBD2. The CDR3 is CASSLDGLDRTEQYF. CDR3 coding DNA: TGCGCCAGCAGCTTGGACGGACTAGACCGTACGGAGCAGTACTTC. Drawing the rest from reference TRBV5-1 and TRBJ2-7, the complete variable domain is KAGVTQTPRYLIKTRGQQVTLSCSPISGHRSVSWYQQTPGQGLQFLFEYFSETQRNKGNFPGRFSGRQFSNSRSEMNVSTLELGDSALYLCASSLDGLDRTEQYFGPGTRLTVT.